One TCR beta chain is described in this entry. The assay was immunoSEQ multiplex PCR, and TCRdb's table has in-frame clones only and misses some. The sample records 110,000 or so clones, roughly nine tenths being singletons. This specimen belongs to a study of PD-1 blockade in classical Hodgkin lymphoma. Brentuximab vedotin exposure varied, and every patient relapsed after autologous stem cell transplantation. V dropped 9 bases and J dropped 3; count of bases not matched to a gene: 4. This CDR3 region has 13 residues. Germline loops: CDR1 MNHEY, CDR2 SMNVEV (reference sequence). The clonotype comes from a human donor with classical Hodgkin lymphoma. This chain uses TRBV27 with TRBJ2-7; 11 positions agree with TRBD1. Sequencing used peripheral blood mononuclear cells (PBMCs), obtained before the second cycle of nivolumab. The CDR3 nucleotides are TGTGCCAGTAGGGACAGGGGGTTCTACGAGCAGTACTTC. Its protein is CASRDRGFYEQYF.